This TCR beta chain was identified in a study of blood T cell repertoires in COVID-19. Trimming took 3 bases from V and 4 from J; bases not matched to a gene: 8. Germline V gene sequence: CDR1 LGHNA, CDR2 YSLEER. There are 16 residues in the CDR3. TCRdb keeps only in-frame clones here, not all; method: immunoSEQ multiplex PCR. The sample lists about 200,000 clones; about 86% were seen once. Enrollment of patients from Seattle took place during active infection, with longitudinal follow-up. This TCR was recovered from a woman between 50 and 59 years old with COVID-19, enrolled during active disease. The specimen sequenced was peripheral blood. The V and J genes are TRBV4-3 and TRBJ1-2; 10 bases agree with TRBD1. CDR3 sequence reads: CASSQSIGTGVYGYTF. In DNA form, the CDR3 reads TGCGCCAGCAGCCAGTCGATCGGGACAGGGGTCTATGGCTACACCTTC.